This TCR beta chain was found in a study of a mutant IDH1 vaccine in newly diagnosed glioma. About the research overall: Pretreatment consisted of radiotherapy, temozolomide, or both, with most receiving both.

In the case of this clone: Its specificity is not known.

Sequencing was performed with immunoSEQ multiplex PCR; in TCRdb, only in-frame clones are kept and a portion is missing. The table shows 69,000 or so clones, with around 90% occurring only once. V was cut by 0 bases and J by 4 bases, with 10 bases left in between. The CDR3 runs to 14 residues. Germline CDR1 and CDR2: SGHKS and YYEKEE (reference sequence). Time point denoted: week 35, safety follow-up. A single vaccine dose contained 300 ug of mutant IDH1 20-mer peptide, and topical imiquimod was used with it. The sequences come from PBMCs, collected from a glioma patient whose treatment included an IDH1 peptide vaccine. The rearrangement uses TRBV5-5 and TRBJ1-2; D is unresolved. The receptor's source is a man aged 25-40 years with glioma. CDR3 sequence reads: CASSLDGAAYGYTF. Written as DNA, the CDR3 is TGTGCCAGCAGCTTGGACGGAGCGGCCTATGGCTACACCTTC. Full variable domain (remainder filled in from reference TRBV5-5 and TRBJ1-2): DAGVTQSPTHLIKTRGQQVTLRCSPISGHKSVSWYQQVLGQGPQFIFQYYEKEERGRGNFPDRFSARQFPNYSSELNVNALLLGDSALYLCASSLDGAAYGYTFGSGTRLTVV.